The 24 T cell receptor beta chains below all came from one sample that was sequenced in a study of breast tumors, draining lymph nodes, adjacent tissues. The lymph nodes were axillary draining lymph nodes from breast cancer patients. TCRdb fed the multiplex PCR reads into MiXCR, producing one record per CDR3 protein. Of around 230,000 distinct CDR3 sequences in the sample, 32% are singletons; the top ten hold more than 1.3%. The specimen was axillary lymph node tissue. Receptor source: a female donor with breast cancer. Some clones in this sample may be carry-over from other donors' samples.

This clonotype was counted many times. The V gene is TRBV3-1, the J gene TRBJ2-7, with 9 bases aligning to TRBD2. CDR1 LGHDT and CDR2 YNNKEL come from the germline V gene (reference sequence). The CDR3 is 16 amino acids. V lost 1 base and J lost 3; bases outside the gene matches: 7. CDR3 region: CASSQAGLAGNYEQYF. DNA of the CDR3: TGTGCCAGCAGCCAAGCCGGGCTAGCGGGAAACTACGAGCAGTACTTC.

This clonotype has just a few counts. Relative to the germline gene, one junction end is altered; a read error may explain this. This chain uses TRBV6-5 with TRBJ1-6; D call uncertain. Looked up from germline, CDR1 is MNHEY and CDR2 is SVGAGI. The CDR3 is made up of 18 amino acids. CDR3 in amino acids: CASSHSRVGSSYNSPLHF. CDR3 in DNA: TGTGCCAGCAGTCACTCGAGGGTCGGGAGCTCCTATAATTCACCCCTCCACTTT.

V gene TRBV20-1 combines with J gene TRBJ2-7; the D gene is possibly TRBD2 (6 bases). In germline, CDR1 is DFQATT, CDR2 SNEGSKA (reference sequence). V lost 2 bases, J lost 3 bases, and 23 bases lay in between. This CDR3 is 17 amino acids long. CDR3 region: CSARHLPRDSVLYEQYF. In DNA form, the CDR3 reads TGCAGTGCTAGACACCTACCCCGGGACTCCGTCCTCTACGAGCAGTACTTC.

The CDR3 region has the DNA TGTGCCAGCAGGGGGGGGGGAATGAACACTGAAGCTTTCTTT. Residues: CASRGGGMNTEAFF. V and J are TRBV25-1 and TRBJ1-1, with a weak D call TRBD1 (5 bases). V was cut by 6 bases and J by 0 bases, with 11 bases left in between. CDR1 is MGHDK and CDR2 is SYGVNS in the germline V gene. The CDR3 sequence is 14 residues long.

This rearrangement joins TRBV27 to TRBJ2-7; 10 bases agree with TRBD1. The CDR3 is 14 amino acids. CDR1 MNHEY and CDR2 SMNVEV come from the germline V gene (reference sequence). V shed 8 bases, J shed 7 bases, and the junction held 11 bases outside the gene matches. DNA of the CDR3: TGTGCCAGCTGTCAGACAGGGGGCGCGGGTGAGCAGTACTTC. This sequence encodes CASCQTGGAGEQYF.

To note about this clonotype: No DNA is shown, since the ends of the CDR3 on it are uncertain; the CDR3 is the one TCRdb lists. The rearrangement joins TRBV11-2 to TRBJ2-7; TRBD2, the table's D call, was not compared with the DNA. Germline loops: CDR1 SGHAT, CDR2 FQNNGV. Counting both end residues, the CDR3 totals 20 amino acids. This CDR3 is CASSLYLCSVRRGGEYEQYF.

This clonotype was counted at least ten times. The chain links TRBV11-2 to TRBJ2-2; 8 bases align to TRBD2. Looked up from germline, CDR1 is SGHAT and CDR2 is FQNNGV. This CDR3 has 15 residues. V lost 7 bases, J lost 6 bases, and 10 bases stayed unmatched. CDR3 residues: CASKRREGWAGELFF. The CDR3 DNA reads as TGTGCCAGCAAACGACGGGAGGGTTGGGCCGGGGAGCTGTTTTTT.

This clonotype was counted at least ten times. The CDR3 loop reads CSARGGNYEQYF. Written as DNA, the CDR3 is TGCAGTGCTAGGGGAGGGAACTACGAGCAGTACTTC. The chain employs TRBV20-1 and TRBJ2-7; 7 bases are a match to TRBD2. Trimming at V came to 3 bases and at J to 3 bases, leaving 2 bases not matched to a gene. The CDR3 spans 12 residues. Germline V CDR1 and CDR2: DFQATT, SNEGSKA (reference sequence).

This chain joins TRBV11-3 and TRBJ2-3; 15 bases align to TRBD2. This CDR3 has 16 amino acids. Looked up from germline, CDR1 is SGHNT and CDR2 is YENEEA. V trimming: 5 bases; J trimming: 5 bases; junction bases outside the gene matches: 5. The CDR3 loop reads CASSLGTSGRQDTQYF. The CDR3 DNA is TGTGCCAGCAGCCTGGGGACTAGCGGGAGGCAAGATACGCAGTATTTT.

The V and J genes are TRBV7-9 and TRBJ1-2; 10 positions match TRBD1. The CDR3 is 16 residues long. After removal of 1 base from V and 1 base from J, the junction contained 3 bases not matched to a gene. Germline assignment: CDR1 SEHNR and CDR2 FQNEAQ (reference sequence). CDR3 protein: CASSLGRDRGNYGYTF. In DNA, the CDR3 is TGTGCCAGCAGCTTAGGTCGGGACAGGGGTAACTATGGCTACACCTTC.

This clonotype was recorded at least ten times. The chain combines TRBV24-1 with TRBJ1-5; 7 positions agree with TRBD1. CDR1 KGHDR and CDR2 SFDVKD come from the germline V gene. J lost 2 bases, V lost 9 bases, and 9 bases had no gene match. The CDR3 is 15 residues long. CDR3: CATSQGTTGNQPQHF. Written as DNA, the CDR3 is TGTGCCACCTCACAGGGGACCACTGGCAATCAGCCCCAGCATTTT.

At least ten counts were recorded for this clonotype. The V and J genes are TRBV12-3 or TRBV12-4 and TRBJ2-3, with D perhaps TRBD2 (6 bases). The CDR3 length is 12 residues. With 7 bases removed from V and 5 bases from J, the gap between germline ends came to 10 bases. CDR3 in amino acids: CASTLSGDTQYF. CDR3 nucleotides: TGTGCCAGCACCCTTAGCGGAGATACGCAGTATTTT.

As for this clonotype: At one of its ends the junction is not consistent with the germline gene, which may arise from a read error. This chain uses TRBV19 with TRBJ2-1; D ambiguous. The CDR3 runs 12 residues. Germline assignment: CDR1 LNHDA and CDR2 SQIVND (reference sequence). The CDR3 is CAGSIGPGPQFF. The CDR3 DNA sequence: TGTGCCGGTAGTATAGGCCCCGGGCCCCAGTTCTTC.

The CDR3 is CSASRAGEESPLHF. The CDR3 bases are TGCAGTGCTAGTAGGGCAGGGGAAGAGTCACCCCTCCACTTT. The V call is TRBV20-1, the J call TRBJ1-6; a possible D gene is TRBD1 (6 bases). Looked up from germline, CDR1 is DFQATT and CDR2 is SNEGSKA (reference sequence). Between the trimmed V and J ends, which lost 3 bases and 10 bases, there was a span of 16 bases. CDR3 length: 14 amino acids.

There are a few counts of this clonotype. The chain combines TRBV6-5 with TRBJ2-1; 11 nucleotides align to TRBD2. The V gene end was trimmed by 5 bases and the J gene end by 9 bases; junction bases not matched to a gene: 15. Germline V gene sequence: CDR1 MNHEY, CDR2 SVGAGI. The CDR3 runs to 17 residues. Written as DNA, the CDR3 is TGTGCCAGCAGTCACCGCACTAGCGGGGGCGGCCTTCGTGAGCAGTTCTTC. This codes for CASSHRTSGGGLREQFF.

This clonotype has a count of ten or more. The CDR3 is CSARAGGTEAFF. In DNA, the CDR3 is TGCAGTGCTAGAGCAGGGGGCACTGAAGCTTTCTTT. The chain employs TRBV20-1 and TRBJ1-1, with 7 positions matching TRBD1. The CDR3 extends over 12 amino acids. The trim removed 1 base at V and 4 bases at J, leaving 0 bases unmatched. Germline loops: CDR1 DFQATT, CDR2 SNEGSKA (reference sequence).

The rearrangement joins TRBV20-1 to TRBJ1-4; TRBD1 might be the D (6 bases). CDR1 is DFQATT and CDR2 is SNEGSKA in the germline V gene (reference sequence). V lost 6 bases and J 4 bases, leaving 18 bases between the germline ends. CDR3 length: 15 amino acids. CDR3 sequence reads: CSAASTGLINEKLFF. The CDR3 DNA reads as TGCAGTGCCGCGAGTACAGGGCTAATTAATGAAAAACTGTTTTTT.

This clonotype was seen many times. The chain is built from TRBV5-1 and TRBJ2-1; 7 nucleotides match TRBD1. The J segment lost 4 bases and the V segment lost 4 bases, leaving 8 bases of the junction unmatched. Germline V gene data show CDR1 as SGHRS and CDR2 as YFSETQ. CDR3 length: 15 residues. CDR3 sequence: CASSHTGTEYNEQFF. The DNA of the CDR3 is TGCGCCAGCAGCCACACCGGGACAGAGTACAATGAGCAGTTCTTC. The variable domain in full, with the rest retrieved from reference TRBV5-1 and TRBJ2-1, is KAGVTQTPRYLIKTRGQQVTLSCSPISGHRSVSWYQQTPGQGLQFLFEYFSETQRNKGNFPGRFSGRQFSNSRSEMNVSTLELGDSALYLCASSHTGTEYNEQFFGPGTRLTVL.

Regarding this clonotype: One junction end disagrees with the germline gene, perhaps due to a read error. This CDR3 reads CASSLTSEGPSYEQYF. DNA of the CDR3: TGCGCCAGCAGTCTTACTAGCGAGGGACCTTCCTACGAGCAGTACTTC. The chain joins TRBV6-6 to TRBJ2-7; 7 bases agree with TRBD2. CDR3 length: 16 amino acids. Germline values: CDR1 MNHNY, CDR2 SVGAGI (reference sequence).

This clonotype was seen only a few times. A much larger clone lies one base from this, so it may be a read error. This CDR3 reads CASGLAAVLNNEQFF. In DNA form, the CDR3 reads TGTGCCAGCGGCTTAGCGGCGGTCCTAAACAATGAGCAGTTCTTC. V and J are TRBV11-2 and TRBJ2-1, with a weak D call TRBD2 (6 bases). This CDR3 is built from 15 residues. Looked up from germline, CDR1 is SGHAT and CDR2 is FQNNGV.

J is TRBJ2-7 and V is TRBV13, with 12 bases aligning to TRBD1. With V trimmed by 5 bases and J by 4 bases, 6 bases remained unmatched. Germline assignment: CDR1 PRHDT and CDR2 FYEKMQ (reference sequence). The CDR3 contains 15 residues. The CDR3 region has the DNA TGTGCCAGCAGCCCCCGGGACAGGGGGCAATACGAGCAGTACTTC. It specifies CASSPRDRGQYEQYF.

At least ten counts were recorded for this clonotype. CDR3 amino acids: CSAPGLGGDEQYF. DNA for the CDR3: TGCAGTGCACCGGGACTAGGTGGGGACGAGCAGTACTTC. This rearrangement joins TRBV20-1 to TRBJ2-7; 8 nucleotides align to TRBD2. J was trimmed by 5 bases and V by 6 bases; bases with no gene match: 9. The CDR3 extends over 13 amino acids. Germline CDR1 and CDR2: DFQATT and SNEGSKA (reference sequence).

The chain has TRBV20-1 and TRBJ1-3, with D unresolved. Germline assignment: CDR1 DFQATT and CDR2 SNEGSKA (reference sequence). The V end lost 4 bases, the J end lost 2 bases, and 15 bases lay between the germline ends. The CDR3 runs 15 residues. CDR3 DNA sequence: TGCAGTGCTATCCAAGCGGGCCGGCCTGGAAACACCATATATTTT. This translates into CSAIQAGRPGNTIYF.

This clonotype has a count of ten or more. This chain joins TRBV4-3 and TRBJ2-7; TRBD2 might be the D (6 bases). The germline V and J ends were trimmed by 0 bases and 4 bases, with 16 bases remaining between them. CDR3 length: 16 amino acids. Germline-derived CDR1 and CDR2 are LGHNA and YSLEER. The CDR3 reads CASSQDLETRFYEQYF. The CDR3 coding sequence is TGCGCCAGCAGCCAAGACTTGGAGACTAGATTTTACGAGCAGTACTTC.